The T cell receptor beta chain described here comes from a study of T cell changes during pregnancy in multiple sclerosis. Note on this clone: Sequence at one end of the junction differs from germline and may be a read error.

This CDR3 is 11 amino acids long. The germline V gene has CDR1 LNHDA and CDR2 SQIVND (reference sequence). Sequenced by immunoSEQ multiplex PCR; TCRdb stores in-frame clones only, minus some. The sample has some 60,000 clones; less than 95% are singletons. This clonotype was sampled from a female donor in good health, enrolled as a control in a pregnancy study. The chain carries TRBV19 and TRBJ2-1; tentatively, D is TRBD2 (5 bases). The sample in question was peripheral blood, obtained in the first trimester of pregnancy. CDR3: CASTSYYEQFF. CDR3 DNA sequence: TGTGCCAGTACTAGCTACTATGAGCAGTTCTTC.